The 25 T cell receptor beta chains below were found in one sample sequenced in a study of blood T cell repertoires in COVID-19. Here immunoSEQ multiplex PCR was the method, and the copy in TCRdb shows in-frame clones only, minus some. The data contain some 100,000 clones, 88% of them seen just once; the ten biggest clones take up approximately 4.8%. The sample consisted of peripheral blood. These receptor sequences come from a woman of 80 years or more with active COVID-19.

This clone was recorded only once. CDR3 amino acids: CSASMGSLNTEAFF. The DNA for the CDR3 is TGCAGTGCTAGTATGGGGAGCCTGAACACTGAAGCTTTCTTT. V usage is TRBV20-1 and J usage is TRBJ1-1, with D unclear. Trimming left V 3 bases short and J 0 bases short, with 11 bases between. The CDR3 contains 14 residues. Germline loops: CDR1 DFQATT, CDR2 SNEGSKA (reference sequence).

The chain is built from TRBV5-1 and TRBJ2-1; 8 bases match TRBD1. Germline trimming cut 0 bases from V and 8 bases from J; bases unmatched to any gene: 13. The CDR3 totals 17 residues. CDR1 is SGHRS, CDR2 YFSETQ, per germline. The CDR3 sequence: CASSLEMTGAGFDEQFF. CDR3 in DNA: TGCGCCAGCAGCTTGGAGATGACAGGGGCGGGATTCGATGAGCAGTTCTTC.

The chain recombines TRBV28 with TRBJ1-3; 8 bases line up with TRBD1. This CDR3 spans 16 amino acids. J was trimmed by 6 bases and V by 6 bases; bases with no gene match: 13. Germline-derived CDR1 and CDR2 are MDHEN and SYDVKM. The CDR3 nucleotides are TGTGCCAGCAGCAGCAGGGGGCAACGTTCATTAAACACCATATATTTT. As protein: CASSSRGQRSLNTIYF.

The chain carries TRBV5-1 and TRBJ2-5; 11 bases are a match to TRBD2. With 4 bases clipped from V and 7 bases from J, the junction kept 12 bases outside the gene matches. Germline values: CDR1 SGHRS, CDR2 YFSETQ. This CDR3 has 16 amino acids. CDR3 region: CASSPQWIAGGSTQYF. Written as DNA, the CDR3 is TGCGCCAGCAGCCCACAATGGATAGCGGGAGGGTCGACCCAGTACTTC.

The chain employs TRBV7-2 and TRBJ2-7; tentatively, D is TRBD1 (5 bases). This CDR3 spans 15 amino acids. CDR1 SGHTA and CDR2 FQGNSA come from the germline V gene. Between the trimmed V and J ends, which lost 3 bases and 1 base, there was a span of 13 bases. CDR3 region: CASSFLKQVSYEQYF. CDR3 DNA: TGTGCCAGCAGCTTCTTAAAACAGGTATCCTACGAGCAGTACTTC.

This clone came up a few times. The rearrangement links TRBV9 to TRBJ2-7, with TRBD2 matching 12 bases. Per the germline V gene, CDR1 is SGDLS and CDR2 is YYNGEE. This CDR3 region has 15 residues. The J segment lost 3 bases and the V segment lost 4 bases, leaving 5 bases of the junction unmatched. The CDR3 DNA reads as TGTGCCAGCAGCCCCCGGACTAGCGGGATCTACGAGCAGTACTTC. Protein: CASSPRTSGIYEQYF.

The V and J genes are TRBV18 and TRBJ2-7, with a tentative D call TRBD1 (6 bases). The CDR3 has 13 amino acids. Germline assignment: CDR1 KGHSH and CDR2 LQKENI. The V gene lost 3 bases and the J gene lost 5 bases, with 11 bases spanning the gap. CDR3 in amino acids: CASSPGTSNEQYF. The CDR3 DNA sequence: TGTGCCAGCTCACCCGGGACATCCAACGAGCAGTACTTC.

V usage is TRBV5-6 and J usage is TRBJ1-2; 9 bases fit TRBD1. The CDR3 has 12 amino acids. Germline V CDR1 and CDR2: SGHDT, YYEEEE. The V and J ends lost 4 bases and 8 bases, in that order; junction bases with no gene match: 3. In DNA form, the CDR3 reads TGTGCCAGCAGCGGGACAGGGTACGGCTACACCTTC. It specifies CASSGTGYGYTF.

The chain employs TRBV6-2 or TRBV6-3 and TRBJ2-1, with D perhaps matching TRBD2 (6 bases). There are 16 residues in the CDR3. Per the germline V gene, CDR1 is MNHEY and CDR2 is SVGEGT. V shed 4 bases and J shed 2 bases, with 15 bases lying between them. CDR3 residues: CASSSMIAEAYNEQFF. In nucleotides, the CDR3 is TGTGCCAGCAGTTCAATGATAGCGGAAGCCTACAATGAGCAGTTCTTC.

The chain employs TRBV9 and TRBJ2-3; 10 positions match TRBD2. After removal of 7 bases from V and 4 bases from J, the junction contained 9 bases not matched to a gene. This CDR3 has 15 amino acids. Per germline, CDR1 SGDLS and CDR2 YYNGEE. The CDR3 DNA follows: TGTGCCAGCGGATCTAGCGGGAGTGGTGCAGATACGCAGTATTTT. This gives the protein CASGSSGSGADTQYF.

This clone was seen just once. The chain couples TRBV5-8 to TRBJ2-2; D ambiguous. The CDR3 contains 16 residues. The V end lost 6 bases, the J end lost 4 bases, and 19 bases lay between the germline ends. In germline, CDR1 is SGHTS, CDR2 YDEGEE. Here the CDR3 reads CASTRVGLVFTGELFF. Written as DNA, the CDR3 is TGTGCCAGCACCCGCGTTGGTCTTGTATTCACCGGGGAGCTGTTTTTT.

This clone showed up just a few times. The V and J genes are TRBV5-5 and TRBJ2-1, with unresolved D. The CDR3 extends over 14 amino acids. Germline CDR1 is SGHKS and CDR2 is YYEKEE (reference sequence). V was clipped by 6 bases and J by 5 bases, with 15 bases between them. The CDR3 loop reads CASTVGPRDNEQFF. The CDR3 region has the DNA TGTGCCAGCACCGTGGGTCCTCGGGACAATGAGCAGTTCTTC.

This rearrangement joins TRBV2 to TRBJ1-4; 10 nucleotides line up with TRBD1. The CDR3 totals 14 residues. Germline CDR1 and CDR2: SNHLY and FYNNEI. V was clipped by 5 bases and J by 8 bases; unmatched bases: 5. The CDR3 region has the DNA TGTGCCAGCAGTCCGGGACAGGGGTACGAAAAACTGTTTTTT. Translated, it gives CASSPGQGYEKLFF.

The chain uses TRBV19 and TRBJ1-2; 10 bases map to TRBD1. The V segment lost 5 bases and the J segment 4 bases; nucleotides outside the gene matches: 4. The CDR3 length is 14 residues. Germline V CDR1 and CDR2: LNHDA, SQIVND (reference sequence). For the CDR3, the DNA is TGTGCCAGTAGTTGGGGACAGGGGACCTATGGCTACACCTTC. Its protein product is CASSWGQGTYGYTF.

This rearrangement joins TRBV18 to TRBJ2-7; D is perhaps TRBD2 (5 bases). CDR3 length: 12 residues. Trimming stripped 5 bases from V and 7 bases from J, with 12 bases between. CDR1 is KGHSH, CDR2 LQKENI, per germline. CDR3 amino acids: CASSSGRGEQYF. The CDR3 DNA sequence: TGTGCCAGCTCATCAGGCAGAGGGGAGCAGTACTTC.

The chain carries TRBV7-3 and TRBJ2-7; the D is unclear. The CDR3 spans 13 residues. V was shortened by 3 bases and J by 7 bases, with 13 bases between the two germline ends. Germline V gene lookup returns CDR1 SGHTA and CDR2 FQGTGA. CDR3 coding DNA: TGTGCCAGCAGCTTCGACTGGCTCGGGGAGCAGTACTTC. It codes for CASSFDWLGEQYF.

J is TRBJ2-5 and V is TRBV28; 7 nucleotides line up with TRBD2. Trimming removed 4 bases from V and 2 bases from J; junction bases left unmatched: 7. Per germline, CDR1 MDHEN and CDR2 SYDVKM. The CDR3 totals 15 residues. The CDR3 DNA reads as TGTGCCAGCAGTTCTGCGGGGGAGGGGCAAGAGACCCAGTACTTC. Translated: CASSSAGEGQETQYF.

V is TRBV5-4 and J is TRBJ2-7; 9 positions match TRBD1. The CDR3 spans 14 residues. The germline V gene has CDR1 SGHNT and CDR2 YYREEE (reference sequence). The V segment lost 0 bases and the J segment 10 bases; nucleotides outside the gene matches: 8. CDR3 nucleotides: TGTGCCAGCAGCTTGGGGGTGGGACAGGGAGAACAGTACTTC. Translation: CASSLGVGQGEQYF. Looking up the rest from reference TRBV5-4 and TRBJ2-7 gives the full variable domain: ETGVTQSPTHLIKTRGQQVTLRCSSQSGHNTVSWYQQALGQGPQFIFQYYREEENGRGNFPPRFSGLQFPNYSSELNVNALELDDSALYLCASSLGVGQGEQYFGPGTRLTVT.

The chain links TRBV14 to TRBJ1-5; no clear D gene. V lost 6 bases and J 5 bases, leaving 8 bases between the germline ends. The V gene's germline CDR1 is SGHDN and CDR2 FVKESK. The CDR3 is 12 residues long. The CDR3 here is CASRKGDQPQHF. CDR3 sequence (DNA): TGTGCCAGCAGAAAAGGAGATCAGCCCCAGCATTTT.

This chain connects TRBV15 to TRBJ2-5, with a tentative D call TRBD2 (7 bases). V lost 5 bases and J 5 bases, leaving 15 bases between the germline ends. The CDR3 has 14 amino acids. Germline CDR1 LNHNV, CDR2 YYDKDF (reference sequence). The CDR3 loop reads CATSWRGGEETQYF. DNA for the CDR3: TGTGCCACCAGCTGGAGGGGGGGAGAGGAGACCCAGTACTTC.

The gene calls are TRBV7-3 and TRBJ2-6; 7 positions match TRBD1. V lost 0 bases to trimming and J lost 0 bases; unmatched junction nucleotides: 11. The CDR3 sequence is 20 residues long. CDR1 SGHTA and CDR2 FQGTGA come from the germline V gene. This CDR3 is CASSLTGTAQLPSGANVLTF. The CDR3 DNA reads as TGTGCCAGCAGCTTAACAGGGACAGCTCAATTGCCCTCTGGGGCCAACGTCCTGACTTTC.

The CDR3 loop is CASSRADREGVYGYTF. The CDR3 DNA is TGTGCCAGTAGCCGAGCCGACAGGGAAGGGGTGTATGGCTACACCTTC. The chain is built from TRBV19 and TRBJ1-2; 7 nucleotides agree with TRBD1. J was trimmed by 5 bases and V by 6 bases; bases with no gene match: 15. The CDR3 covers 16 residues. Per the germline V gene, CDR1 is LNHDA and CDR2 is SQIVND (reference sequence).

This chain links TRBV28 with TRBJ2-7; 9 bases match TRBD1. This CDR3 region has 16 residues. V shed 7 bases and J 3 bases; nucleotides not matched to a gene: 13. Germline V lookup: CDR1 MDHEN, CDR2 SYDVKM. In nucleotides, the CDR3 is TGTGCCAGCACCACAGTCGGGACAGGGAAAGGCTACGAGCAGTACTTC. Translating it yields CASTTVGTGKGYEQYF.

The CDR3 region is CASSSLAGTETQYF. In DNA form, the CDR3 reads TGCGCCAGCAGCTCCCTAGCGGGAACAGAGACCCAGTACTTC. This sequence joins TRBV5-1 and TRBJ2-5; 9 bases match TRBD2. Germline V gene sequence: CDR1 SGHRS, CDR2 YFSETQ. The CDR3 is 14 residues long. V lost 3 bases to trimming and J lost 4 bases; unmatched junction nucleotides: 4.

V and J are TRBV11-2 and TRBJ2-7; tentatively, D is TRBD1 (5 bases). The CDR3 is made up of 14 amino acids. The V and J ends lost 4 bases and 0 bases respectively, with 10 bases between them. CDR1 is SGHAT and CDR2 is FQNNGV in the germline V gene. In DNA, the CDR3 is TGTGCCAGCAGCTCCACAGGTACCTCCTACGAGCAGTACTTC. Amino acid sequence: CASSSTGTSYEQYF.